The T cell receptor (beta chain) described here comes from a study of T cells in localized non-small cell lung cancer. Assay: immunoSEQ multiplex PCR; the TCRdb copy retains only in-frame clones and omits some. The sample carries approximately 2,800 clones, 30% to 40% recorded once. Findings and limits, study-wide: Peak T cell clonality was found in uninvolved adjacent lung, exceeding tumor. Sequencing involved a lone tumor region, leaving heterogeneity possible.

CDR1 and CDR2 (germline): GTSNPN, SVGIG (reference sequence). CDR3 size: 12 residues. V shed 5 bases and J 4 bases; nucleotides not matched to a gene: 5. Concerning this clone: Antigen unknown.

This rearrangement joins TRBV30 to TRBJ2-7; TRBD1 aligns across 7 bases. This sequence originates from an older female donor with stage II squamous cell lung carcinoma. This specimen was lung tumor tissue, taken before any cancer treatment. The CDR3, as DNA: TGTGCCTGGCAGGGGGAAGGTTACGAGCAGTACTTC. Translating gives CAWQGEGYEQYF.